This section outlines one T cell receptor beta chain sequence together with its context. Its target is not known. Looked up from germline, CDR1 is SGHDT and CDR2 is YYEEEE. This CDR3 spans 16 amino acids. With 2 bases removed from V and 0 bases from J, the gap between germline ends came to 13 bases. Patients were ruled out by autoimmune disease history or systemic immunosuppression. These data are taken from a study of OX40 agonist ivuxolimab in advanced cancers. Study overall: Ivuxolimab was administered intravenously to patients at 0.01 to 10 mg/kg every 2 weeks. Head and neck, renal cell, melanoma or hepatocellular carcinoma were the cancers that dose-escalation patients had.

TCRdb's table, derived via immunoSEQ multiplex PCR, lists solely in-frame clones and lacks some. The sample yields approximately 77,000 clones, around 93% seen once. Regarding the study as a whole: Relative to CD4+, CD8+ T cells held more expanded clones on average.

The gene calls are TRBV5-6 and TRBJ2-3, with D unclear. The sequence derives from an adult with an advanced solid tumor such as melanoma, head and neck, liver or kidney cancer. Source: CD4+ or CD8+ T cells sorted from blood, taken in a trial of the OX40 agonist ivuxolimab. In DNA, the CDR3 is TGTGCCAGCAGCTTCCTACCCCTGGGGAGCACAGATACGCAGTATTTT. Amino acids: CASSFLPLGSTDTQYF.